The 30 T cell receptor beta chains presented below share a single source sample, sequenced in a study of T cell responses to AZD1222 COVID-19 vaccine. Profiling relied on immunoSEQ multiplex PCR, and the TCRdb table lists in-frame clones only, not all of them. The table lists about 110,000 clones, around 80% of them singletons. Sequencing was performed on peripheral blood, taken on day 0 of AZD1222 vaccination. These receptor sequences come from an adult in good health.

This rearrangement joins TRBV6-5 to TRBJ2-3; perhaps D is TRBD1 or TRBD2 (5 bases each). The germline V and J ends were trimmed by 2 bases and 2 bases, with 8 bases remaining between them. The germline V gene encodes CDR1 MNHEY and CDR2 SVGAGI. This CDR3 contains 14 residues. The CDR3 DNA sequence: TGTGCCAGCAGTTACAGGGACCACACAGATACGCAGTATTTT. The encoded protein is CASSYRDHTDTQYF.

The rearrangement links TRBV5-1 to TRBJ1-1, with D tentatively TRBD1 (5 bases). The V gene's germline CDR1 is SGHRS and CDR2 YFSETQ. V lost 1 base to trimming and J lost 2 bases, with 9 bases between them. The CDR3 totals 14 residues. The CDR3 reads CASSLTGGNTEAFF. The CDR3 DNA sequence: TGCGCCAGCAGCTTGACAGGAGGAAACACTGAAGCTTTCTTT.

The J gene is TRBJ1-2, the V gene TRBV7-2, with 9 nucleotides matching TRBD1. Germline V CDR1 and CDR2: SGHTA, FQGNSA. This CDR3 has 15 amino acids. V lost 3 bases and J lost 4; bases outside the gene matches: 6. As DNA, the CDR3 is TGTGCCAGCAGCTTTGCGGACAGGGGCGGCTATGGCTACACCTTC. Protein: CASSFADRGGYGYTF.

V and J are TRBV5-1 and TRBJ2-1; D remains unclear. Trimming took off 0 bases at V and 2 bases at J, with 6 bases between the two ends. CDR3 length: 14 amino acids. Germline V CDR1 and CDR2: SGHRS, YFSETQ. CDR3 DNA: TGCGCCAGCAGCTTGGCGGAAACCTACAATGAGCAGTTCTTC. It encodes CASSLAETYNEQFF.

The chain couples TRBV11-2 to TRBJ2-7, with 8 bases lining up with TRBD2. The CDR3 extends over 13 amino acids. Germline CDR1 and CDR2: SGHAT and FQNNGV. V was clipped by 3 bases and J by 3 bases; unmatched bases: 1. The CDR3 reads CASSFGRDYEQYF. CDR3 coding DNA: TGTGCCAGCAGCTTCGGGAGGGACTACGAGCAGTACTTC. Using reference TRBV11-2 and TRBJ2-7 for the parts outside the CDR3, the full variable domain is EAGVAQSPRYKIIEKRQSVAFWCNPISGHATLYWYQQILGQGPKLLIQFQNNGVVDDSQLPKDRFSAERLKGVDSTLKIQPAKLEDSAVYLCASSFGRDYEQYFGPGTRLTVT.

The chain carries TRBV25-1 and TRBJ1-3; D call uncertain. Trimming left V 6 bases short and J 8 bases short, with 11 bases between. The CDR3 is 12 residues long. Germline-derived CDR1 and CDR2 are MGHDK and SYGVNS. DNA for the CDR3: TGTGCCAGCAGGGGCCCTGGGGACACCATATATTTT. This sequence encodes CASRGPGDTIYF.

The gene calls are TRBV28 and TRBJ2-5; D is possibly TRBD2 (6 bases). Per the germline V gene, CDR1 is MDHEN and CDR2 is SYDVKM. V was cut by 5 bases and J by 7 bases, with 17 bases left in between. The CDR3 totals 14 residues. The CDR3 DNA reads as TGTGCCAGCAGTGCACCGACGGGGAGGAGGACCCAGTACTTC. Residues: CASSAPTGRRTQYF.

The chain couples TRBV12-3 or TRBV12-4 to TRBJ2-1, with a weak D call TRBD1 (5 bases). Trimming took off 1 base at V and 12 bases at J, with 7 bases between the two ends. The CDR3 totals 11 residues. CDR3 in amino acids: CASSLVGVQFF. The CDR3 DNA sequence: TGTGCCAGCAGTTTAGTAGGGGTGCAGTTCTTC.

The chain carries TRBV18 and TRBJ2-3, with 16 bases matching TRBD2. The CDR3 loop spans 16 amino acids. Germline lookup yields CDR1 KGHSH and CDR2 LQKENI. V lost 3 bases and J lost 7; bases outside the gene matches: 4. The CDR3 protein is CASSPPGLAGGYTQYF. In nucleotides, the CDR3 is TGTGCCAGCTCACCTCCGGGACTAGCGGGAGGGTATACGCAGTATTTT.

The chain recombines TRBV4-3 with TRBJ1-2, with D perhaps matching TRBD1 (5 bases). Germline V CDR1 and CDR2: LGHNA, YSLEER. CDR3 length: 15 residues. V dropped 0 bases and J dropped 4 bases, with 12 bases sitting between them. The DNA of the CDR3 is TGCGCCAGCAGCCAAGATCAATCCGGGACCTATGGCTACACCTTC. This translates into CASSQDQSGTYGYTF.

The rearrangement links TRBV7-2 to TRBJ1-6, with D perhaps matching TRBD1 (5 bases). Germline V gives CDR1 SGHTA, CDR2 FQGNSA. The V end was cut by 5 bases, the J end by 8 bases, with 19 bases between. This CDR3 comprises 16 residues. CDR3 in DNA: TGTGCCAGCAGCGCATTGGGGGGAGCCGTCCATTCACCCCTCCACTTT. It translates to CASSALGGAVHSPLHF.

CDR3 nucleotide sequence: TGTGCCAGCAGCTTGGGGCGCGGGGGGGCCACCGATGAGCAGTTCTTC. Its translation: CASSLGRGGATDEQFF. The gene calls are TRBV7-6 and TRBJ2-1; TRBD2 aligns across 9 bases. V gave up 3 bases and J gave up 8 bases; unmatched junction bases: 11. CDR3 length equals 16 residues. The germline gives CDR1 SGHVS, CDR2 FNYEAQ.

This clone was seen just once. The genes are TRBV5-1 and TRBJ1-5; 8 bases map to TRBD1. V was clipped by 4 bases and J by 2 bases; unmatched bases: 2. There are 14 residues in the CDR3. Looked up from germline, CDR1 is SGHRS and CDR2 is YFSETQ. The CDR3 DNA reads as TGCGCCAGCAGCACGACAGGGGGCAATCAGCCCCAGCATTTT. Its protein is CASSTTGGNQPQHF. The full variable domain, with the rest looked up from reference TRBV5-1 and TRBJ1-5, is KAGVTQTPRYLIKTRGQQVTLSCSPISGHRSVSWYQQTPGQGLQFLFEYFSETQRNKGNFPGRFSGRQFSNSRSEMNVSTLELGDSALYLCASSTTGGNQPQHFGDGTRLSIL.

J is TRBJ1-4 and V is TRBV27, with TRBD1 matching 9 bases. The CDR3 spans 15 residues. Germline CDR1 and CDR2: MNHEY and SMNVEV (reference sequence). V shed 5 bases and J 7 bases; nucleotides not matched to a gene: 8. CDR3 in amino acids: CASSPRTGVGEKLFF. CDR3 bases: TGTGCCAGCAGTCCCAGGACAGGGGTGGGTGAAAAACTGTTTTTT.

This rearrangement joins TRBV19 to TRBJ1-5, with D possibly matching TRBD1 (5 bases). V gave up 3 bases and J gave up 1 base, with 7 bases separating them. There are 14 residues in the CDR3. Germline V gives CDR1 LNHDA, CDR2 SQIVND (reference sequence). This CDR3 is CASSIWGSNQPQHF. In nucleotides, the CDR3 is TGTGCCAGTAGTATCTGGGGGAGCAATCAGCCCCAGCATTTT.

This rearrangement joins TRBV28 to TRBJ1-6; possibly TRBD1 for D (5 bases). CDR1 MDHEN and CDR2 SYDVKM come from the germline V gene. Trimming left V 11 bases short and J 10 bases short, with 18 bases between. The CDR3 extends over 13 amino acids. The CDR3 DNA reads as TGTGCCTCAGGGACGGAGTTTCAATCACCCCTCCACTTT. It translates to CASGTEFQSPLHF.

The chain has TRBV2 and TRBJ1-6, with D uncertain. CDR3 length: 14 amino acids. Between the trimmed V and J ends, which lost 8 bases and 9 bases, there was a span of 17 bases. Germline V lookup: CDR1 SNHLY, CDR2 FYNNEI. CDR3 bases: TGTGCCAGCCGGGGTGGCGATTCGGCTTCACCCCTCCACTTT. This translates into CASRGGDSASPLHF. Together with reference TRBV2 and TRBJ1-6, the CDR3 gives the full variable domain: EPEVTQTPSHQVTQMGQEVILRCVPISNHLYFYWYRQILGQKVEFLVSFYNNEISEKSEIFDDQFSVERPDGSNFTLKIRSTKLEDSAMYFCASRGGDSASPLHFGNGTRLTVT.

The rearrangement joins TRBV19 to TRBJ1-2, with D perhaps matching TRBD1 (6 bases). This CDR3 is 16 amino acids long. Germline lookup yields CDR1 LNHDA and CDR2 SQIVND (reference sequence). V lost 3 bases and J 8 bases, leaving 22 bases between the germline ends. The CDR3, as DNA: TGTGCCAGTAGTATTCAGCCGGGGAGGGGGTATTACGGCTACACCTTC. This gives the protein CASSIQPGRGYYGYTF.

The genes are TRBV2 and TRBJ2-3, with 15 bases aligning to TRBD2. Germline V gene lookup returns CDR1 SNHLY and CDR2 FYNNEI. This CDR3 contains 19 residues. The V segment lost 5 bases and the J segment 6 bases; nucleotides outside the gene matches: 15. CDR3 DNA: TGTGCCAGCAGTCCCTACCGGCCGGGACTAGCGGGAGGAGGGGATACGCAGTATTTT. It specifies CASSPYRPGLAGGGDTQYF. The variable domain in full, completed from reference TRBV2 and TRBJ2-3, reads EPEVTQTPSHQVTQMGQEVILRCVPISNHLYFYWYRQILGQKVEFLVSFYNNEISEKSEIFDDQFSVERPDGSNFTLKIRSTKLEDSAMYFCASSPYRPGLAGGGDTQYFGPGTRLTVL.

This sequence joins TRBV18 and TRBJ1-5, with unresolved D. The CDR3 has 13 residues. Trimming pared 4 bases from V and 3 bases from J, leaving 7 bases between. Germline loops: CDR1 KGHSH, CDR2 LQKENI. The DNA of the CDR3 is TGTGCCAGCTCACAGGGTATCAATCAGCCCCAGCATTTT. Its protein is CASSQGINQPQHF.

The chain is built from TRBV19 and TRBJ1-1, with 8 nucleotides matching TRBD1. Germline CDR1 LNHDA, CDR2 SQIVND (reference sequence). The CDR3 runs to 13 residues. The V gene end was trimmed by 7 bases and the J gene end by 7 bases; junction bases not matched to a gene: 8. The CDR3 protein is CASTGGQALEAFF. DNA of the CDR3: TGTGCCAGTACCGGGGGACAGGCGCTTGAAGCTTTCTTT. Variable domain in full (rest from reference TRBV19 and TRBJ1-1): DGGITQSPKYLFRKEGQNVTLSCEQNLNHDAMYWYRQDPGQGLRLIYYSQIVNDFQKGDIAEGYSVSREKKESFPLTVTSAQKNPTAFYLCASTGGQALEAFFGQGTRLTVV.

The chain is built from TRBV10-1 and TRBJ1-4; D not certain. Germline-derived CDR1 and CDR2 are WNHNN and SYGVQD (reference sequence). V lost 3 bases to trimming and J lost 6 bases, with 11 bases between them. CDR3 length: 14 residues. CDR3 sequence reads: CASSESRRDEKLFF. The CDR3 DNA reads TGCGCCAGCAGTGAAAGTCGGCGCGATGAAAAACTGTTTTTT.

The chain carries TRBV6-1 and TRBJ2-2, with D maybe TRBD2 (5 bases). The CDR3 has 15 amino acids. V was cut by 3 bases and J by 1 base, with 9 bases left in between. CDR1 is MNHNS and CDR2 is SASEGT in the germline V gene. Here the CDR3 reads CASSDFAGNTGELFF. CDR3 bases: TGTGCCAGCAGTGATTTCGCGGGGAACACCGGGGAGCTGTTTTTT.

On this clone: The sample holds other DNA sequences that translate to the same CDR3. The CDR3 spells CASSFQGGGYEQYF. The CDR3 coding sequence is TGTGCCAGCAGTTTTCAGGGGGGCGGGTACGAGCAGTACTTC. This chain uses TRBV28 with TRBJ2-7, with D tentatively TRBD1 (7 bases). V was shortened by 3 bases and J by 4 bases, with 13 bases between the two germline ends. The CDR3 covers 14 residues. The germline V gene has CDR1 MDHEN and CDR2 SYDVKM.

The chain combines TRBV5-8 with TRBJ1-6, with TRBD1 identical over 9 bases. Germline V CDR1 and CDR2: SGHTS, YDEGEE. The CDR3 length is 13 residues. The V segment lost 4 bases and the J segment 11 bases; nucleotides outside the gene matches: 4. The CDR3 DNA reads TGTGCCAGCAGCCGGGACAGGGTACCACCCCTCCACTTT. It encodes CASSRDRVPPLHF.

Concerning this clone itself: The junction shows a germline mismatch at one end, possibly a read error. The chain joins TRBV6-1 to TRBJ1-3; D uncertain. Per germline, CDR1 MNHNS and CDR2 SASEGT. The CDR3 covers 14 residues. The CDR3 DNA reads TGTGCCAGCAGAGAAGGGCCTAGTGGAAACACCATATATTTT. As protein: CASREGPSGNTIYF.

J is TRBJ1-1 and V is TRBV5-4; possible D gene TRBD1, 5 bases. Looked up from germline, CDR1 is SGHNT and CDR2 is YYREEE (reference sequence). The CDR3 runs 14 residues. V was shortened by 6 bases and J by 1 base, with 13 bases between the two germline ends. The CDR3 coding sequence is TGTGCCAGCACCCGTGGGGCAGGGAACACTGAAGCTTTCTTT. Translation gives CASTRGAGNTEAFF.

This chain joins TRBV30 and TRBJ1-6; D unresolved. Trimming removed 3 bases at V and 6 bases at J, with 12 bases between. This CDR3 is 14 amino acids long. The V gene's germline CDR1 is GTSNPN and CDR2 SVGIG (reference sequence). The CDR3 bases are TGTGCCTGGAGCTACCGGAGTGGTAATTCACCCCTCCACTTT. As protein: CAWSYRSGNSPLHF.

The J gene is TRBJ1-1, the V gene TRBV28, with 9 bases fitting TRBD1. CDR1 is MDHEN, CDR2 SYDVKM, per germline. V was pared by 7 bases and J by 5 bases, with 8 bases of the junction left unmatched. This CDR3 has 14 residues. The CDR3, as DNA: TGTGCCAGCATTATACCGGGACAGGGTACTGAAGCTTTCTTT. This gives the protein CASIIPGQGTEAFF.

The chain carries TRBV30 and TRBJ2-7; TRBD1 might be the D (6 bases). Germline assignment: CDR1 GTSNPN and CDR2 SVGIG (reference sequence). This CDR3 region has 14 residues. V lost 4 bases to trimming and J lost 4 bases, with 17 bases between them. CDR3 loop: CAWIRAGRGYEQYF. In DNA form, the CDR3 reads TGTGCCTGGATTCGGGCTGGCAGGGGTTACGAGCAGTACTTC. The full variable domain, its missing parts supplied by reference TRBV30 and TRBJ2-7, is SQTIHQWPATLVQPVGSPLSLECTVEGTSNPNLYWYRQAAGRGLQLLFYSVGIGQISSEVPQNLSASRPQDRQFILSSKKLLLSDSGFYLCAWIRAGRGYEQYFGPGTRLTVT.